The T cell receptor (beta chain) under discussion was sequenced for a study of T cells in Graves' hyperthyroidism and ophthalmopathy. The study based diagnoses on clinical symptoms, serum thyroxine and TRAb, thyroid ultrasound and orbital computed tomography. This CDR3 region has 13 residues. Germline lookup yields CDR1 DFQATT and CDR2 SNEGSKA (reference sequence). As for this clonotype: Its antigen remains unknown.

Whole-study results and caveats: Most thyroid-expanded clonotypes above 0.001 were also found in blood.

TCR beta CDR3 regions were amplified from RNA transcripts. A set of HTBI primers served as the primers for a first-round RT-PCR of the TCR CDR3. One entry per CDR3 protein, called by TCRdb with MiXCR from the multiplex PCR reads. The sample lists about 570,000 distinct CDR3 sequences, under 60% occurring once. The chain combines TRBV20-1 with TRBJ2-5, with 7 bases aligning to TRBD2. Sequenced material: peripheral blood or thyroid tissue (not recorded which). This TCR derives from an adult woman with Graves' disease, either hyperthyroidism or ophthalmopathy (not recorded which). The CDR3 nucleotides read TGCAGCTGCCCCCGGGGGGTATCGGAGACCCAGTACTTC. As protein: CSCPRGVSETQYF.